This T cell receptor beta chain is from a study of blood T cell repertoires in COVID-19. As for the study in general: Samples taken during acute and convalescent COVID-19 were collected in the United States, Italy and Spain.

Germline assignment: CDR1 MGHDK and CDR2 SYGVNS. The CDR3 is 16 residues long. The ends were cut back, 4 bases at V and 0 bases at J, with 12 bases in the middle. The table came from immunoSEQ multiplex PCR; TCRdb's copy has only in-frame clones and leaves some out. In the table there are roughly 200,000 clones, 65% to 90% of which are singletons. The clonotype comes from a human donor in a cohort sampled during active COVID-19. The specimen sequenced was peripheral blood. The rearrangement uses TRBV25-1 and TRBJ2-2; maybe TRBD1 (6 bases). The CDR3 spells CASSGVQGSNTGELFF. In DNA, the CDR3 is TGTGCCAGCAGTGGGGTACAGGGATCGAACACCGGGGAGCTGTTTTTT. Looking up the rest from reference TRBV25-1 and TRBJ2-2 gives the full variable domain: EADIYQTPRYLVIGTGKKITLECSQTMGHDKMYWYQQDPGMELHLIHYSYGVNSTEKGDLSSESTVSRIRTEHFPLTLESARPSHTSQYLCASSGVQGSNTGELFFGEGSRLTVL.